This T cell receptor (beta chain) was profiled in a study of post-analysis software for immune sequencing data (dated by TCRdb to between 2015 and 2017). At the level of the whole study: Disease courses on record covered relapsing-remitting, secondary progressive and progressive-relapsing multiple sclerosis, though some patients had no subtype annotation. A subset of samples was prepared in parallel using single-end sample barcoding, then pooled and co-amplified after Illumina adapter ligation. Patient repertoires were compared against ten to eleven previously published healthy control repertoires from donors aged about 6 to 26 years.

To demonstrate the VDJtools post-analysis software, the study profiled TCR beta repertoires from the peripheral blood of about 13 young patients with multiple sclerosis. The patients with multiple sclerosis were children and adolescents between roughly 6 and 16 years of age. The paper as a whole reports these results and caveats: Significantly lower normalized Chao1 diversity was found in multiple sclerosis patients than in controls, suggesting substantial peripheral T-cell clonal expansion. The control group was slightly older than the multiple sclerosis patient group. Direct clustering with F measure showed strong co-clustering of samples prepared in the same batch, prompting a batch-effect correction. Four to six TRBV segments, including TRBV5-6, TRBV5-1 and TRBV20-1, were significantly more frequent in patients than controls.

Notes on this clonotype: Its antigen is currently not known. Base qualities are missing; no much larger clone stands one base away.

CDR1 SQVTM and CDR2 ANQGSEA were looked up in the germline V gene. The CDR3 covers 12 residues, taking in both the cysteine and the phenylalanine. Only the CDR3 DNA is retained, 36 bases long and in frame from the first base. Clipping removes 6 bases from V and 8 bases from J, with 7 as the unmatched junction base count. The library was obtained by PCR. The instrument given in TCRdb is Illumina HiSeq 2500. To reduce PCR and sequencing biases, unique molecular identifiers were built into the TCR beta cDNA libraries. Roughly 0.5 million cDNA molecules were obtained per 1 to 10 million input T cells, so each molecule approximated one T cell. The patient libraries were prepared and sequenced using the same protocol as the earlier healthy control dataset. Within a given batch, samples were prepared together, multiplexed and sequenced on the same HiSeq lane. On the study's bioinformatics: MIGEC handled the raw barcoded reads, throwing out single-read molecular identifier groups before consensus assembly and CDR3 extraction. Clonotype tables were post-analysed with VDJtools, and diversity was normalized by down-sampling all datasets to the smallest sample size. To correct batch-related cross-sample contamination, repertoire overlap clustering matched CDR3 amino acid sequences but not nucleotide sequences. Using fastp at Q25 and MiXCR, TCRdb reprocessed the public reads and kept productive beta chains. Merged by CDR3 protein, the rows form single entries marked with the most common genes and DNA. These V and J calls derive from TCRdb rather than the authors' analysis. The sample table holds 800,000 to 950,000 distinct CDR3 sequences, of which about 57% were seen once. Approximately 4.2% of the sample belongs to the ten largest clones.

The sample consisted of blood. The rearranged chain carries TRBV29-1 and TRBJ1-5; 7 central nucleotides agree with TRBD1. The TCR was taken from a girl aged 5-17 years with multiple sclerosis. The DNA reads TGCAGCGTCTACAATACAGGGGAGCCCCAGCATTTT. This is translated as CSVYNTGEPQHF.